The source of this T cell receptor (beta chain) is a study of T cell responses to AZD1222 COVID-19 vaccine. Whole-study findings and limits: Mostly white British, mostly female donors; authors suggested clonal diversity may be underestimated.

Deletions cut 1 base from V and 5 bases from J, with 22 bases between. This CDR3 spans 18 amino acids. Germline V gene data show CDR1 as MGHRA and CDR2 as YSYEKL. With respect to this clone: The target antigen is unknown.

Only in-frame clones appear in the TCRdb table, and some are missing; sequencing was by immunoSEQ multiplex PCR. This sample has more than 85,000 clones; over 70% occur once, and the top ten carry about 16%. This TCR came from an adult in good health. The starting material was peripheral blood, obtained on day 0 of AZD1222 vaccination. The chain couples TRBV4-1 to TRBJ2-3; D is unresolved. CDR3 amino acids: CASSQVIKSPSLGDTQYF. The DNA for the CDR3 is TGCGCCAGCAGCCAAGTAATTAAGAGCCCGAGCCTAGGAGATACGCAGTATTTT.